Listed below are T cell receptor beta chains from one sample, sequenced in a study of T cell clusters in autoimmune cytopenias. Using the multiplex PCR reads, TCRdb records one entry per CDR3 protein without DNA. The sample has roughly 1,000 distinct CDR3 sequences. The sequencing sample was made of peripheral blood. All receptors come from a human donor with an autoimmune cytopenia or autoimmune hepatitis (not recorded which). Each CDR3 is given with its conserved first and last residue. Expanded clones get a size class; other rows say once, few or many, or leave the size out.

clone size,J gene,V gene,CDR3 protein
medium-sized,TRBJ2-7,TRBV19,CASSSSPRGEQYF
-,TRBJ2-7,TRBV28,CASSSIGTGVPPYEQYF
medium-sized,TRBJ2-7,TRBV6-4,CATITGGHSGNTSYEQYF
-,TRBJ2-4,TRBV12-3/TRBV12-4,CASSYSQWILPGAGNKNIQYF
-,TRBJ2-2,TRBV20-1,CSASRGLANTWELFF
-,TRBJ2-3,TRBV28,CASSFRLRGAPGDTQYF
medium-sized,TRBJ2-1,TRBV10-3,CAISGAYNEQFF
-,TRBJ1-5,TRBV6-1,CASSNRERNQPQHF
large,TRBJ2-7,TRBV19,CASSRSGSYEQYF
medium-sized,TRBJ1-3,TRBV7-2,CASSLVAGDTIYF
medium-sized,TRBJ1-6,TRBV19,CASNPMGNSPLHF